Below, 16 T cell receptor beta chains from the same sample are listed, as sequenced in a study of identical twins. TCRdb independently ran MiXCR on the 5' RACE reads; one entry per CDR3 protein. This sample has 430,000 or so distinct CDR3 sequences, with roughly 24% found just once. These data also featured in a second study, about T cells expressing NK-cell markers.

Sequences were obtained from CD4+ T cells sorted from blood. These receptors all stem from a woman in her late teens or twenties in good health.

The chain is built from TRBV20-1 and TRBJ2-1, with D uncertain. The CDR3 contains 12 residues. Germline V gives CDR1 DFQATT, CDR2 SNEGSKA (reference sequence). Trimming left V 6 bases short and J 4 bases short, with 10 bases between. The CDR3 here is CSAFFGYNEQFF. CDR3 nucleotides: TGCAGTGCCTTCTTTGGGTACAATGAGCAGTTCTTC.

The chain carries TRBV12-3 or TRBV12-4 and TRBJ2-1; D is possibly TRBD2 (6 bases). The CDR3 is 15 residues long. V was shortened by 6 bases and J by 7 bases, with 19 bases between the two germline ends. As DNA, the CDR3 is TGTGCCAGCAGAGACGGGAGCCCGGTGGTGAATGAGCAGTTCTTC. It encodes CASRDGSPVVNEQFF.

The CDR3 protein is CASSLLRVSEQFF. CDR3 sequence (DNA): TGTGCCAGCAGCCTCCTCCGAGTGAGTGAGCAGTTCTTC. The chain joins TRBV7-2 to TRBJ2-1; D remains ambiguous. The CDR3 has 13 amino acids. Germline assignment: CDR1 SGHTA and CDR2 FQGNSA. Deletions cut 5 bases from V and 9 bases from J, with 14 bases between.

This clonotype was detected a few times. CDR3 sequence: CSARDLGSSGANVLTF. CDR3 DNA: TGCAGTGCTAGAGATCTTGGGAGTTCTGGGGCCAACGTCCTGACTTTC. V usage is TRBV20-1 and J usage is TRBJ2-6, with D possibly being TRBD2 (5 bases). The CDR3 spans 16 residues. In germline, CDR1 is DFQATT, CDR2 SNEGSKA (reference sequence). V lost 0 bases to trimming and J lost 1 base, with 10 bases between them.

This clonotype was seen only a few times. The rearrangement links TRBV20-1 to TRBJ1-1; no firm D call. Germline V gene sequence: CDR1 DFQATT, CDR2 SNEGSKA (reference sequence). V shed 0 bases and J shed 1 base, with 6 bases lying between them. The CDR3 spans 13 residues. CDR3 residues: CSARDLRNTEAFF. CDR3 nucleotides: TGCAGTGCTAGAGATCTTAGGAACACTGAAGCTTTCTTT.

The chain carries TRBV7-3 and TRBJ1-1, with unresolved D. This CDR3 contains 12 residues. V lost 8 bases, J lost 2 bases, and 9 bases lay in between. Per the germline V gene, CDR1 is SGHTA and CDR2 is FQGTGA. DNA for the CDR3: TGTGCCAGCGGGATGCTTAACACTGAAGCTTTCTTT. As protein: CASGMLNTEAFF.

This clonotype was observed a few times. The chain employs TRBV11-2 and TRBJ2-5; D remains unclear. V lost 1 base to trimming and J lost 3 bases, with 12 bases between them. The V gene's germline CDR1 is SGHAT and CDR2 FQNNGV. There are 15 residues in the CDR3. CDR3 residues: CASSLGNKLEETQYF. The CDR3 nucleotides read TGTGCCAGCAGCTTAGGCAACAAGCTGGAAGAGACCCAGTACTTC.

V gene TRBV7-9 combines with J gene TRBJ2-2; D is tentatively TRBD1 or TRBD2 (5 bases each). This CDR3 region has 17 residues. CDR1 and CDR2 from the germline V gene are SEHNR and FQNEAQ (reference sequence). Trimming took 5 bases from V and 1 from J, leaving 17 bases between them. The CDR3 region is CASSHFRGLMNTGELFF. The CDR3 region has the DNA TGTGCCAGCAGCCATTTTCGGGGCTTGATGAACACCGGGGAGCTGTTTTTT.

CDR3 amino acids: CAISESQARANYEQYF. The CDR3 DNA is TGTGCCATCAGTGAGTCGCAGGCCAGGGCCAACTACGAGCAGTACTTC. The chain employs TRBV10-3 and TRBJ2-7; D possibly corresponds to TRBD1 (5 bases). Looked up from germline, CDR1 is ENHRY and CDR2 is SYGVKD. This CDR3 has 16 amino acids. Trimming took 0 bases from V and 3 from J, leaving 15 bases between them.

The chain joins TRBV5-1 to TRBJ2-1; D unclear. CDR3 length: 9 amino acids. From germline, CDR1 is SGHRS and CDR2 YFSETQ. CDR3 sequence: CESYNEQFF. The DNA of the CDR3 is TGCGAGTCCTACAATGAGCAGTTCTTC.

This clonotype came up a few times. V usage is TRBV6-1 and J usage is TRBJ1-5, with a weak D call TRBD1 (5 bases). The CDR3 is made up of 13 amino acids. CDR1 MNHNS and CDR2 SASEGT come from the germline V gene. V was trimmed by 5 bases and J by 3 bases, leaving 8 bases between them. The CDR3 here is CASSRQFNQPQHF. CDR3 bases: TGTGCCAGCAGTAGACAGTTCAATCAGCCCCAGCATTTT.

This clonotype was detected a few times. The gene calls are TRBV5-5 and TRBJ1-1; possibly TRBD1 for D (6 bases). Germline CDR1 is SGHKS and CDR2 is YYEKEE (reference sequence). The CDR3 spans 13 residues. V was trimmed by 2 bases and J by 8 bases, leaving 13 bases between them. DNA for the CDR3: TGTGCCAGCAGCTTCATTCCAGGGACAGAAGCTTTCTTT. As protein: CASSFIPGTEAFF.

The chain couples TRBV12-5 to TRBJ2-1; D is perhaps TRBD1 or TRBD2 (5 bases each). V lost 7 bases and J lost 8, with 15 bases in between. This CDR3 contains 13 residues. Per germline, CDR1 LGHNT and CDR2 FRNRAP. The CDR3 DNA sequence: TGTGCTAGTGCGAGGACCGGGGCCGATGAGCAGTTCTTC. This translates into CASARTGADEQFF.

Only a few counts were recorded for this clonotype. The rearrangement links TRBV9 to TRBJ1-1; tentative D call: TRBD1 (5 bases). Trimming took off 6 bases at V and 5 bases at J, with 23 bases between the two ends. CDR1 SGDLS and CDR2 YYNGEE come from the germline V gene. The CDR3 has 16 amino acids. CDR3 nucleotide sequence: TGTGCCAGCACCCCAATCCCTAGGGTCGGGGGAACTGAAGCTTTCTTT. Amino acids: CASTPIPRVGGTEAFF. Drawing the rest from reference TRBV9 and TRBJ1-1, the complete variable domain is DSGVTQTPKHLITATGQRVTLRCSPRSGDLSVYWYQQSLDQGLQFLIQYYNGEERAKGNILERFSAQQFPDLHSELNLSSLELGDSALYFCASTPIPRVGGTEAFFGQGTRLTVV.

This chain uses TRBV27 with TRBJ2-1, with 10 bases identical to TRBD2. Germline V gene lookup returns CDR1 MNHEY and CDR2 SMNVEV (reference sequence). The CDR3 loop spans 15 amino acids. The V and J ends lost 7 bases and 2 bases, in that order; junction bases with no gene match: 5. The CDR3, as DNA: TGTGCCAGCATGGATCTAGCGGGAGCCTACAATGAGCAGTTCTTC. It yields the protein CASMDLAGAYNEQFF.

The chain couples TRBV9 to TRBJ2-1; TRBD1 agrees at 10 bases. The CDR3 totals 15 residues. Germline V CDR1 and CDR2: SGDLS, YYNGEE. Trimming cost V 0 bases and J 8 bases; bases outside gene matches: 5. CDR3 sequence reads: CASSVVGTGDHEQFF. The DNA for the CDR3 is TGTGCCAGCAGCGTAGTGGGGACAGGGGACCATGAGCAGTTCTTC.